This T cell receptor beta chain derives from a study of regulatory T cells in long-lasting Graves disease. Overall study findings and caveats: Persistent Graves' patients had lower TCR diversity than newly diagnosed ones.

In its sample, this clonotype was seen many times. Its cognate antigen is unknown. Relying on iRepertoire HTBI primers and Arm-PCR of CDR3 regions, the team built TCR beta libraries. A single record per CDR3 protein comes from TCRdb applying MiXCR to the multiplex PCR reads. The sample holds approximately 400,000 distinct CDR3 sequences; roughly 15% are singletons and the top ten take approximately 7.6%. The sample's time point: newly diagnosed GD, antithyroid drugs for less than 3 months. The TCR library was made from RNA that had been extracted from PBMCs in TRIzol. As a group, patients came from one endocrinology department in Xi'an, China. Trimming shortened V by 0 bases and J by 5 bases, and 6 bases separated the two germline ends. This CDR3 spans 13 amino acids. Germline V gene sequence: CDR1 SGHRS, CDR2 YFSETQ. This sample also belongs to another study, concerning T cells in Graves' hyperthyroidism and ophthalmopathy. As that study records: Blood also contained most expanded thyroid clonotypes above 0.001.

The clonotype was recovered from a woman between 35 and 50 years old with Graves disease. The chain uses TRBV5-1 and TRBJ1-5; D is unclear. The source material was peripheral blood mononuclear cells (PBMCs), sampled at new diagnosis, from a patient treated with antithyroid drugs. DNA of the CDR3: TGCGCCAGCAGCTTGGACACCGATCAGCCCCAGCATTTT. As protein: CASSLDTDQPQHF.